These T cell receptor beta chains were read from a single sample in a study of blood T cell repertoires in COVID-19. Repertoires were generated with immunoSEQ multiplex PCR, while TCRdb's copy carries only in-frame clones and drops some. The table includes some 200,000 clones, about 85% detected once. Specimen: peripheral blood. Receptors originate from a woman of 80 years or more with COVID-19, enrolled during active disease. Each CDR3 is given with its conserved first and last residue. A D gene is named only where the DNA matches it firmly. Clone size, where shown, is once, few, many, or a class for clones that have expanded.

>TRBD1|TRBJ1-1|TRBV4-1|.
TGCGCCAGCAGCCAAGAAGGCAGGGGGAGACACGAAGCTTTCTTT
CASSQEGRGRHEAFF
>.|TRBJ1-1|TRBV27|.
TGTGCCAGCAGCCTTACAGATGACACTGAAGCTTTCTTT
CASSLTDDTEAFF
>.|TRBJ1-5|TRBV15|few
TGTGCCACCAGCAGAGATAGAACAGGTGTTAGTCAGCCCCAGCATTTT
CATSRDRTGVSQPQHF
>TRBD2|TRBJ2-5|TRBV6-5|.
TGTGCCAGCAGTTACAATAGCGGGGGGAACCAAGAGACCCAGTACTTC
CASSYNSGGNQETQYF
>TRBD1|TRBJ1-3|TRBV13|few
TGTGCCAGCAGCCGACAGGGGGCAGTATCTGGAAACACCATATATTTT
CASSRQGAVSGNTIYF
>TRBD2|TRBJ2-7|TRBV7-3|few
TGTGCCAGCAGCTTTAGCGGGGGAGCCTACGAGCAGTACTTC
CASSFSGGAYEQYF
>.|TRBJ2-3|TRBV5-1|.
TGCGCCAGCAGCACAGGGAGGGCGACAGATACGCAGTATTTT
CASSTGRATDTQYF
>.|TRBJ2-6|TRBV6-2/TRBV6-3|.
TGTGCCAGCAGCAGGGGAGCGCCAGGGGGGTCTGGGGCCAACGTCCTGACTTTC
CASSRGAPGGSGANVLTF
>TRBD1|TRBJ1-5|TRBV15|.
TGTGCCACCAGCGGGGACAGGGGAAGTCAGCCCCAGCATTTT
CATSGDRGSQPQHF
>.|TRBJ1-4|TRBV28|.
TGTGCCAGCAGTATTGCGGAGACTAATGAAAAACTGTTTTTT
CASSIAETNEKLFF
>.|TRBJ1-4|TRBV2|.
TGTGCCAGCAGGGGGCTGCAGTATAATGAAAAACTGTTTTTT
CASRGLQYNEKLFF
>.|TRBJ2-2|TRBV18|.
TGTGCCAGCTCACCGGGACTGCTAGACGCGAACACCGGGGAGCTGTTTTTT
CASSPGLLDANTGELFF
>TRBD2|TRBJ2-3|TRBV30|once
TGTGCCCACCACCTAGCGGGGGGGCCGCGCACAGATACGCAGTATTTT
CAHHLAGGPRTDTQYF
>.|TRBJ2-1|TRBV7-2|.
TGTGCCAGCAGCGGGGGGGCCACCTACAATGAGCAGTTCTTC
CASSGGATYNEQFF
>TRBD2|TRBJ2-1|TRBV5-1|.
TGCGCCAGCAGTGAGCGGGGTTCTTACAATGAGCAGTTCTTC
CASSERGSYNEQFF
>TRBD1|TRBJ1-4|TRBV11-2|once
TGTGCCAGCAGCTTGCAACAGGGGGGGGGTGAAAAACTGTTTTTT
CASSLQQGGGEKLFF
>TRBD1|TRBJ1-1|TRBV6-5|.
TGTGCCAGCAGTTACTCCGACAGGGGGGGAACTGAAGCTTTCTTT
CASSYSDRGGTEAFF
>TRBD1|TRBJ1-2|TRBV5-8|.
TGTGCCAGCAGCTTGGGACAGGGGGGATATGGCTACACCTTC
CASSLGQGGYGYTF
>TRBD1|TRBJ2-5|TRBV2|.
TGTGCCAGCAGTGTCACAGGGGGAAAGGAAGAGACCCAGTACTTC
CASSVTGGKEETQYF
>TRBD1|TRBJ2-7|TRBV5-5|.
TGTGCCAGCAGCTTGCACGGGACAGGGGGCTCCTACGAGCAGTACTTC
CASSLHGTGGSYEQYF
>.|TRBJ2-7|TRBV29-1|.
TGCAGCGTCCGAGACAACTACGAGCAGTACTTC
CSVRDNYEQYF
>.|TRBJ1-2|TRBV28|.
TGTGCCAGCACCGGTGAGGGTAACTATGGCTACACCTTC
CASTGEGNYGYTF
>TRBD1|TRBJ2-3|TRBV5-1|.
TGCGCCAGCAGCGAGGGACAGGGATCAGATACGCAGTATTTT
CASSEGQGSDTQYF
>.|TRBJ2-7|TRBV4-1|once
TGCGCCAGCAGCCAAGAATCTTCCCCTTCCTACGAGCAGTACTTC
CASSQESSPSYEQYF
>TRBD1|TRBJ1-3|TRBV18|few
TGTGCCAGCTCTGGACAGGGAGTCTCTGGAAACACCATATATTTT
CASSGQGVSGNTIYF
>.|TRBJ1-4|TRBV5-4|.
TGTGCCAGCAGCTTGGCGGGTGAAAAACTGTTTTTT
CASSLAGEKLFF
>.|TRBJ1-6|TRBV7-9|.
TGTGCCAGCACAGCAGGGGATCGGGATTCACCCCTCCACTTT
CASTAGDRDSPLHF
>TRBD1|TRBJ1-2|TRBV5-1|.
TGCGCCAGCAGCCGAGGGACAGGGAACTATGGCTACACCTTC
CASSRGTGNYGYTF
>TRBD2|TRBJ2-1|TRBV5-4|few
TGTGCCAGCAGCATCACTAGCGGGGGTTACAATGAGCAGTTCTTC
CASSITSGGYNEQFF
>TRBD1|TRBJ1-2|TRBV7-9|.
TGTGCCAGCAGCTTAGAAGGGACAGCCGGGGGCTTTTATGGCTACACCTTC
CASSLEGTAGGFYGYTF
>.|TRBJ1-2|TRBV5-4|once
TGTGCCAGCAGCTTGGTAGGGGGTTCCTATGGCTACACCTTC
CASSLVGGSYGYTF
>.|TRBJ1-2|TRBV2|.
TGTGCCAGCAGTGATTGGTCGGCGAGGGGCTACACCTTC
CASSDWSARGYTF
>TRBD1|TRBJ1-1|TRBV2|.
TGTGCCAGCAGTGGACAGGGGACGACTGAAGCTTTCTTT
CASSGQGTTEAFF
>.|TRBJ1-2|TRBV11-1|.
TGTGCCAGCAGCTCCCGGTATGACAGTGCTGGCTACACCTTC
CASSSRYDSAGYTF
>TRBD2|TRBJ2-6|TRBV4-2|.
TGTGCCAGCAGCCCAACTAGCGGGTCTGGGGCCAACGTCCTGACTTTC
CASSPTSGSGANVLTF
>TRBD1|TRBJ1-4|TRBV3-1/TRBV3-2|few
TGTGCCAGCAGCCGCGGAGGGGCGGACAGGGGAGTAGGTCATGAAAAACTGTTTTTT
CASSRGGADRGVGHEKLFF
>TRBD2|TRBJ2-5|TRBV27|.
TGTGCCAGCAGTTATCTTAGCGGGGGTACTAAGGAGACCCAGTACTTC
CASSYLSGGTKETQYF
>.|TRBJ1-2|TRBV28|.
TGTGCCAGCAGCTCCCGGACCGCCACTAGGGATGGCTACACCTTC
CASSSRTATRDGYTF
>.|TRBJ1-1|TRBV30|.
TGTGCCTGGAGTTGGCAGTTTGAAGCTTTCTTT
CAWSWQFEAFF
>.|TRBJ1-3|TRBV6-5|.
TGTGCCAGCAGTCCGGGTATTTCTGGAAACACCATATATTTT
CASSPGISGNTIYF
>TRBD1|TRBJ1-5|TRBV2|.
TGTGCCAGCAGTGAAGGGGACAGCCTTAATCAGCCCCAGCATTTT
CASSEGDSLNQPQHF
>.|TRBJ1-1|TRBV9|.
TGTGCCAGCAGCCGGACACCCGGGAACACTGAAGCTTTCTTT
CASSRTPGNTEAFF
>.|TRBJ1-1|TRBV11-2|.
TGTGCCAGCAGCTCCCCCAGGGACACTGAAGCTTTCTTT
CASSSPRDTEAFF
>.|TRBJ1-1|TRBV11-2|.
TGTGCCAGCAGCTTAGATCAGGCAGCTGAAGCTTTCTTT
CASSLDQAAEAFF
>TRBD1|TRBJ1-3|TRBV7-9|.
TGTGCCAGCAGCTTGGGACAGGGCAACACCATATATTTT
CASSLGQGNTIYF